Shown below are 15 T cell receptor beta chains from a single sample sequenced in a study of CD8 T cells in Susac syndrome. The RNA input was about 0.5 to 1 ug, and it was reverse transcribed with random hexamers. TCRdb recomputed calls from the immunoSEQ multiplex PCR reads with MiXCR, one row per CDR3 protein. The sample has around 95,000 distinct CDR3 sequences; 95% are singletons. The sample comprised CD8+ T cells from PBMCs. The receptor source for this set is a human donor with Susac syndrome.

CDR3 DNA sequence: TGTGCCAGCAGTAAAGGACAGGTCACTAACTATGGCTACACCTTC. This gives the protein CASSKGQVTNYGYTF. This sequence joins TRBV27 and TRBJ1-2; 7 bases fit TRBD1. The CDR3 length is 15 residues. Germline CDR1 is MNHEY and CDR2 is SMNVEV (reference sequence). V dropped 5 bases and J dropped 0; count of bases not matched to a gene: 6.

CDR3 region: CASRPDGKDGYTF. The CDR3 DNA sequence: TGTGCCAGCAGACCGGACGGAAAAGATGGCTACACCTTC. The rearrangement uses TRBV27 and TRBJ1-2; the D is unclear. This CDR3 spans 13 amino acids. The V end lost 6 bases, the J end lost 6 bases, and 14 bases lay between the germline ends. Per the germline V gene, CDR1 is MNHEY and CDR2 is SMNVEV (reference sequence).

J is TRBJ2-7 and V is TRBV20-1; D may be TRBD2 (5 bases). Trimming shortened V by 0 bases and J by 10 bases, and 22 bases separated the two germline ends. Germline CDR1 and CDR2: DFQATT and SNEGSKA (reference sequence). The CDR3 sequence is 15 residues long. CDR3 sequence (DNA): TGCAGTGCTAGAGATGTTGACTTGGAGGTCGGGGTACAGTACTTC. Amino acids: CSARDVDLEVGVQYF.

This chain links TRBV29-1 with TRBJ2-7, with TRBD2 matching over 7 bases. The ends lost 7 bases at V and 0 bases at J; junction bases unmatched: 6. Germline V gene lookup returns CDR1 SQVTM and CDR2 ANQGSEA. The CDR3 spans 13 residues. CDR3 in DNA: TGCAGCGCAAGACTAGCCCCCTCCTACGAGCAGTACTTC. Encoded protein: CSARLAPSYEQYF.

The chain couples TRBV13 to TRBJ2-7; no clear D gene. CDR3 length equals 13 residues. CDR1 is PRHDT, CDR2 FYEKMQ, per germline (reference sequence). V lost 11 bases and J lost 3, with 17 bases in between. In DNA form, the CDR3 reads TGTGCCGCATCAATGGGCAGTGACTACGAGCAGTACTTC. Encoded protein: CAASMGSDYEQYF.

V gene TRBV4-1 combines with J gene TRBJ2-5; TRBD1 might be the D (6 bases). Trimming shortened V by 2 bases and J by 2 bases, and 15 bases separated the two germline ends. The germline CDR1 and CDR2 sequences are MGHRA and YSYEKL. The CDR3 loop spans 16 amino acids. The CDR3: CASSQSWAGVQETQYF. CDR3 coding DNA: TGCGCCAGCAGCCAAAGTTGGGCAGGGGTTCAAGAGACCCAGTACTTC.

This chain joins TRBV9 and TRBJ1-1; TRBD1 might be the D (6 bases). Per the germline V gene, CDR1 is SGDLS and CDR2 is YYNGEE. This CDR3 has 15 residues. Trimming stripped 2 bases from V and 1 base from J, with 12 bases between. The chain's CDR3 is CASSVEPDRNTEAFF. CDR3 nucleotides: TGTGCCAGCAGCGTGGAGCCGGACAGGAACACTGAAGCTTTCTTT.

V usage is TRBV12-3 or TRBV12-4 and J usage is TRBJ1-1; tentatively, D is TRBD1 (6 bases). The CDR3 consists of 12 residues. V was pared by 6 bases and J by 7 bases, with 12 bases between. The CDR3 DNA reads as TGTGCCAGCAGCCCAAGGGGGGGTGAAGCTTTCTTT. Encoded protein: CASSPRGGEAFF.

J is TRBJ2-5 and V is TRBV7-2, with D unresolved. This CDR3 region has 14 residues. The V gene's germline CDR1 is SGHTA and CDR2 FQGNSA. V dropped 5 bases and J dropped 2 bases, with 12 bases sitting between them. The CDR3 loop reads CASSVTHVQETQYF. CDR3 DNA sequence: TGTGCCAGCAGCGTAACACACGTACAAGAGACCCAGTACTTC. Filled out from reference TRBV7-2 and TRBJ2-5, the complete variable domain reads GAGVSQSPSNKVTEKGKDVELRCDPISGHTALYWYRQSLGQGLEFLIYFQGNSAPDKSGLPSDRFSAERTGGSVSTLTIQRTQQEDSAVYLCASSVTHVQETQYFGPGTRLLVL.

DNA for the CDR3: TGCAGTGCTAGATACGGCGGCGGAACTAATGAAAAACTGTTTTTT. Protein product: CSARYGGGTNEKLFF. This chain joins TRBV20-1 and TRBJ1-4; no reliable D call. Germline V lookup: CDR1 DFQATT, CDR2 SNEGSKA (reference sequence). The CDR3 is 15 amino acids. V dropped 2 bases and J dropped 1 base, with 11 bases sitting between them.

The chain links TRBV3-1 to TRBJ2-5; 13 bases match TRBD2. CDR1 LGHDT and CDR2 YNNKEL come from the germline V gene (reference sequence). The CDR3 is 15 amino acids. Trimming at V came to 0 bases and at J to 14 bases, leaving 9 bases not matched to a gene. Written as DNA, the CDR3 is TGTGCCAGCAGCCAAGATGGACTAGCGGGGGCCGAAAGCTACTTC. It is translated as CASSQDGLAGAESYF.

This chain joins TRBV20-1 and TRBJ2-7, with D uncertain. The V end was cut by 5 bases, the J end by 3 bases, with 5 bases between. The CDR3 sequence is 10 residues long. Germline CDR1 and CDR2: DFQATT and SNEGSKA (reference sequence). The CDR3 coding sequence is TGCAGTGCTCCCGACTACGAGCAGTACTTC. Encoded protein: CSAPDYEQYF.

The chain is built from TRBV20-1 and TRBJ1-3; TRBD1 agrees at 9 bases. Germline trimming cut 0 bases from V and 3 bases from J; bases unmatched to any gene: 6. This CDR3 is 16 amino acids long. CDR1 DFQATT and CDR2 SNEGSKA come from the germline V gene (reference sequence). In DNA, the CDR3 is TGCAGTGCTAGAGAACAACAGGGGGCTGGTGGAAACACCATATATTTT. Translation gives CSAREQQGAGGNTIYF.

This chain connects TRBV20-1 to TRBJ2-3, with 11 bases identical to TRBD2. This CDR3 comprises 15 residues. In germline, CDR1 is DFQATT, CDR2 SNEGSKA (reference sequence). Trimming at V came to 0 bases and at J to 9 bases, leaving 8 bases not matched to a gene. CDR3 region: CSARDSGRAPGTQYF. The CDR3 bases are TGCAGTGCTAGAGATAGCGGGAGGGCCCCGGGGACGCAGTATTTT.

This clonotype was detected once. The chain carries TRBV12-3 or TRBV12-4 and TRBJ1-2; D is perhaps TRBD1 (5 bases). The CDR3 spans 13 residues. Deletions cut 3 bases from V and 4 bases from J, with 9 bases between. This CDR3 reads CASSFRGPYGYTF. The CDR3 DNA reads as TGTGCCAGCAGTTTCCGGGGCCCCTATGGCTACACCTTC.